Below are 30 T cell receptor beta chains sequenced from a single sample in a study of blood T cells in healthy people across ages. For the second PCR, which ran for 7 to 11 cycles, a sample-barcoded 5' primer and a J-beta primer mix were used. Each CDR3 protein gets one entry after TCRdb re-called the 5' RACE reads with MiXCR. The table records 1.2 million to 1.5 million distinct CDR3 sequences, around 42% of them present only once. Material for sequencing was blood. The receptors come from a woman between 18 and 30 years old in good health.

V usage is TRBV20-1 and J usage is TRBJ1-2; D gene uncertain. Germline V CDR1 and CDR2: DFQATT, SNEGSKA (reference sequence). The V end lost 3 bases, the J end lost 4 bases, and 12 bases lay between the germline ends. The CDR3 covers 13 residues. The CDR3 DNA is TGCAGTGCTAGCTCGTCTTCCCTCTATGGCTACACCTTC. Translation: CSASSSSLYGYTF.

As to this clonotype: The junction differs from germline at one of its ends, possibly a read error. Here the CDR3 DNA reads TGTACCAGCAGTCCGACAGGGATCTCGGACATTCAGTACTTC. This encodes CTSSPTGISDIQYF. The chain is built from TRBV5-5 and TRBJ2-4, with TRBD1 matching over 7 bases. This CDR3 has 14 residues. Germline assignment: CDR1 SGHKS and CDR2 YYEKEE (reference sequence).

This clonotype was detected only a few times. The rearrangement uses TRBV9 and TRBJ2-7; 8 bases align to TRBD1. Unmatched junction bases numbered 9, after V lost 4 bases and J lost 6 bases. This CDR3 is 14 amino acids long. Germline V gives CDR1 SGDLS, CDR2 YYNGEE. Written as DNA, the CDR3 is TGTGCCAGCAGCTCTCGGACAGGGTTAAGCGAGCAGTACTTC. Amino acid sequence: CASSSRTGLSEQYF. Filled out from reference TRBV9 and TRBJ2-7, the complete variable domain reads DSGVTQTPKHLITATGQRVTLRCSPRSGDLSVYWYQQSLDQGLQFLIQYYNGEERAKGNILERFSAQQFPDLHSELNLSSLELGDSALYFCASSSRTGLSEQYFGPGTRLTVT.

This clonotype was recorded a few times. The chain has TRBV6-1 and TRBJ1-2; tentatively, D is TRBD1 (5 bases). The ends were cut back, 6 bases at V and 3 bases at J, with 17 bases in the middle. The CDR3 is 15 residues long. Looked up from germline, CDR1 is MNHNS and CDR2 is SASEGT. The CDR3 here is CASSEGPMFDYGYTF. DNA for the CDR3: TGTGCCAGCAGCGAGGGACCGATGTTTGACTATGGCTACACCTTC.

The J gene is TRBJ2-1, the V gene TRBV9; D is unresolved. The end of the DNA fits TRBJ2-7 better, so the J call may be wrong. The CDR3 length is 14 residues. From germline, CDR1 is SGDLS and CDR2 YYNGEE. DNA of the CDR3: TGTGCCAGCAGCGCCGACGGCCACGACTACGAGCAGTACTTC. Protein product: CASSADGHDYEQYF.

The table lists this clonotype with a few counts. V gene TRBV6-5 combines with J gene TRBJ2-4; D ambiguous. The DNA end is more similar to TRBJ2-7, so the J call may be wrong. Germline CDR1 and CDR2: MNHEY and SVGAGI. The CDR3 sequence is 11 residues long. As DNA, the CDR3 is TGTGCCAGCAGAGCAATGGACGAGCAGTACTTC. Translating gives CASRAMDEQYF.

This clonotype has more than one count but fewer than ten. J is TRBJ2-3 and V is TRBV7-9; TRBD2 matches 8 bases. V lost 4 bases to trimming and J lost 4 bases; unmatched junction nucleotides: 1. CDR3 size: 13 residues. CDR1 is SEHNR and CDR2 is FQNEAQ in the germline V gene (reference sequence). The CDR3, as DNA: TGTGCCAGCAGCTGGACTAGCTCAGATACGCAGTATTTT. Translated, it gives CASSWTSSDTQYF.

The chain joins TRBV5-1 to TRBJ1-2; 12 bases are a match to TRBD1. CDR1 and CDR2 (germline): SGHRS, YFSETQ. The CDR3 contains 16 residues. Losses at the gene ends were 4 bases for V and 5 bases for J; bases not matched to a gene: 9. The CDR3 sequence is CASSNRDRGRFYGYTF. Written as DNA, the CDR3 is TGCGCCAGCAGCAACCGGGACAGGGGGCGCTTTTATGGCTACACCTTC. The full variable domain, in which reference TRBV5-1 and TRBJ1-2 provide the parts outside the CDR3, is KAGVTQTPRYLIKTRGQQVTLSCSPISGHRSVSWYQQTPGQGLQFLFEYFSETQRNKGNFPGRFSGRQFSNSRSEMNVSTLELGDSALYLCASSNRDRGRFYGYTFGSGTRLTVV.

This clonotype was picked up a small number of times. The V and J genes are TRBV27 and TRBJ2-7; D gene unclear. Germline values: CDR1 MNHEY, CDR2 SMNVEV (reference sequence). Trimming removed 8 bases from V and 7 bases from J, with 24 bases in between. The CDR3 runs to 15 residues. The CDR3 nucleotides read TGTGCCAGCCAATCGGATGACGGCTACGGCGATGAGCAGTACTTC. Translation: CASQSDDGYGDEQYF.

This clonotype was detected a few times. J is TRBJ2-4 and V is TRBV7-9; possible D gene TRBD2, 6 bases. Gene TRBJ2-7 matches the end of the DNA better, so the J call may be wrong. The germline gives CDR1 SEHNR, CDR2 FQNEAQ (reference sequence). The CDR3 length is 16 residues. In DNA, the CDR3 is TGTGCCAGCAGCCCCCCCCGGGCTGGGGGGAGTTGCGAGCAGTACTTC. Translated, it gives CASSPPRAGGSCEQYF.

This rearrangement joins TRBV18 to TRBJ1-2; a possible D gene is TRBD1 (6 bases). V lost 8 bases and J 5 bases, leaving 15 bases between the germline ends. There are 13 residues in the CDR3. Germline V gene data show CDR1 as KGHSH and CDR2 as LQKENI. CDR3 bases: TGTGCCAGCGCACAAGGGGGTGGATATGGCTACACCTTC. This encodes CASAQGGGYGYTF. The variable domain in full, with the rest retrieved from reference TRBV18 and TRBJ1-2, is NAGVMQNPRHLVRRRGQEARLRCSPMKGHSHVYWYRQLPEEGLKFMVYLQKENIIDESGMPKERFSAEFPKEGPSILRIQQVVRGDSAAYFCASAQGGGYGYTFGSGTRLTVV.

This clonotype has a handful of counts. The genes are TRBV5-1 and TRBJ2-3, with D maybe TRBD2 (5 bases). Looked up from germline, CDR1 is SGHRS and CDR2 is YFSETQ. The V end was cut by 4 bases, the J end by 6 bases, with 15 bases between. This CDR3 comprises 14 residues. The DNA for the CDR3 is TGCGCCAGCAGCGCCACACTAGTTTCGGATACGCAGTATTTT. Its protein is CASSATLVSDTQYF. Looking up the rest from reference TRBV5-1 and TRBJ2-3 gives the full variable domain: KAGVTQTPRYLIKTRGQQVTLSCSPISGHRSVSWYQQTPGQGLQFLFEYFSETQRNKGNFPGRFSGRQFSNSRSEMNVSTLELGDSALYLCASSATLVSDTQYFGPGTRLTVL.

This clonotype was counted a few times. Mismatch with germline at one junction end may stem from a read error. CDR3 sequence (DNA): TGTGCCAGCAGTCTGTATGGGACAGGGAACTCTGGCTACACCTTC. It codes for CASSLYGTGNSGYTF. This sequence joins TRBV7-2 and TRBJ1-2; 9 bases map to TRBD1. The CDR3 is made up of 15 amino acids. Germline assignment: CDR1 SGHTA and CDR2 FQGNSA.

This clonotype turned up a few times. V is TRBV7-2 and J is TRBJ2-7; D not resolved. V lost 2 bases and J 1 base, leaving 6 bases between the germline ends. Looked up from germline, CDR1 is SGHTA and CDR2 is FQGNSA. The CDR3 covers 13 residues. The DNA of the CDR3 is TGTGCCAGCAGCTTAATGGGGTCCTACGAGCAGTACTTC. Its translation: CASSLMGSYEQYF.

This clonotype was counted only a few times. The chain employs TRBV2 and TRBJ2-2, with D unresolved. CDR3 length: 13 residues. Trimming removed 6 bases at V and 5 bases at J, with 10 bases between. Germline V lookup: CDR1 SNHLY, CDR2 FYNNEI. CDR3 in DNA: TGTGCCAGCAGGCCCCGGGCAACCGGGGAGCTGTTTTTT. This gives the protein CASRPRATGELFF.

In its sample, this clonotype was seen a few times. V and J are TRBV6-5 and TRBJ1-5; D is perhaps TRBD1 (6 bases). This CDR3 is built from 19 residues. V dropped 2 bases and J dropped 0 bases, with 20 bases sitting between them. Germline-derived CDR1 and CDR2 are MNHEY and SVGAGI. CDR3 in DNA: TGTGCCAGCAGTTACACGAGGGGATCGACAGGAAATAGCAATCAGCCCCAGCATTTT. Translation gives CASSYTRGSTGNSNQPQHF.

This chain connects TRBV18 to TRBJ2-5, with 11 nucleotides matching TRBD2. Gene TRBJ2-7 matches the end of the DNA better, so the J call may be wrong. Germline CDR1 is KGHSH and CDR2 is LQKENI. The CDR3 sequence is 14 residues long. CDR3 DNA sequence: TGTGCCAGCTCACCGACTAGCGGGGAATACGAGCAGTACTTC. This translates into CASSPTSGEYEQYF.

This chain joins TRBV3-1 and TRBJ1-1; the D gene is possibly TRBD1 (6 bases). In germline, CDR1 is LGHDT, CDR2 YNNKEL (reference sequence). The CDR3 loop spans 15 amino acids. V lost 4 bases, J lost 2 bases, and 14 bases lay in between. CDR3 nucleotide sequence: TGTGCCAGCAGCCCCTTCGACAGGCCTAACACTGAAGCTTTCTTT. The encoded protein is CASSPFDRPNTEAFF.

Concerning this clonotype: The junction shows a germline mismatch at one end, possibly a read error. The chain couples TRBV4-2 to TRBJ1-2, with D unresolved. The CDR3 has 12 residues. CDR1 LGHNA and CDR2 YNFKEQ come from the germline V gene. The CDR3 bases are TGTGCCAGCATCCAAGAGAGAGAGGGCTACACCTTC. Translated: CASIQEREGYTF.

This clonotype was counted between two and nine times. V and J are TRBV6-2 or TRBV6-3 and TRBJ2-7, with TRBD2 matching 7 bases. The V gene's germline CDR1 is MNHEY and CDR2 SVGEGT. The CDR3 is 14 residues long. V trimming: 6 bases; J trimming: 0 bases; junction bases outside the gene matches: 5. CDR3 bases: TGTGCCAGCAGCGCCGGGACTATCTCCTACGAGCAGTACTTC. Its translation is CASSAGTISYEQYF.

This clonotype was recorded a few times. CDR3 protein: CSVESGDTGELFF. CDR3 sequence (DNA): TGCAGTGTGGAATCGGGGGACACCGGGGAGCTGTTTTTT. The chain has TRBV20-1 and TRBJ2-2; tentative D call: TRBD2 (6 bases). Germline values: CDR1 DFQATT, CDR2 SNEGSKA (reference sequence). The CDR3 loop spans 13 amino acids. V was cut by 7 bases and J by 3 bases, with 12 bases left in between.

The chain employs TRBV7-9 and TRBJ2-7; 10 bases are a match to TRBD1. Germline trimming cut 0 bases from V and 3 bases from J; bases unmatched to any gene: 5. CDR3 size: 16 residues. Germline CDR1 and CDR2: SEHNR and FQNEAQ (reference sequence). In DNA, the CDR3 is TGTGCCAGCAGCTTAGCTCCCGGGACAGGGGACTACGAGCAGTACTTC. Translation: CASSLAPGTGDYEQYF.

Notes on this clonotype: Since a much larger clone is just one base distant, this may be a read error. The gene calls are TRBV2 and TRBJ1-1, with D uncertain. Germline V lookup: CDR1 SNHLY, CDR2 FYNNEI. Trimming left V 10 bases short and J 7 bases short, with 13 bases between. The CDR3 loop spans 11 amino acids. CDR3 loop: CATPYGFEAFF. The CDR3 region has the DNA TGTGCCACCCCCTATGGCTTTGAAGCTTTCTTT.

In this sample, this clonotype turned up a few times. The V call is TRBV20-1, the J call TRBJ2-7; D uncertain. The CDR3 loop spans 11 amino acids. Per the germline V gene, CDR1 is DFQATT and CDR2 is SNEGSKA (reference sequence). V lost 5 bases and J lost 7, with 12 bases in between. DNA of the CDR3: TGCAGTGCTGGACCAGCTCGGGAGCAGTACTTC. Translated, it gives CSAGPAREQYF.

The V call is TRBV20-1, the J call TRBJ2-2; tentative D call: TRBD2 (6 bases). This CDR3 spans 13 amino acids. Trimming cost V 5 bases and J 4 bases, with 11 bases left between them. Germline-derived CDR1 and CDR2 are DFQATT and SNEGSKA (reference sequence). This CDR3 is CSAQDGGTGELFF. CDR3 sequence (DNA): TGCAGTGCTCAAGACGGGGGCACCGGGGAGCTGTTTTTT.

The chain carries TRBV7-2 and TRBJ2-1, with D hard to call. With 5 bases removed from V and 7 bases from J, the gap between germline ends came to 12 bases. The CDR3 is 13 residues long. The germline gives CDR1 SGHTA, CDR2 FQGNSA. The CDR3 spells CASSPTAVNEQFF. The CDR3 DNA reads TGTGCCAGCAGCCCCACGGCGGTAAATGAGCAGTTCTTC.

This clonotype came up once. V and J are TRBV10-1 and TRBJ2-1, with 9 bases matching TRBD1. This CDR3 region has 16 residues. The germline CDR1 and CDR2 sequences are WNHNN and SYGVQD (reference sequence). The V and J ends lost 4 bases and 6 bases, in that order; junction bases with no gene match: 10. The CDR3 loop is CASSALQGAAFNEQFF. The CDR3 region has the DNA TGCGCCAGCAGTGCGCTACAGGGGGCGGCATTCAATGAGCAGTTCTTC.

The chain recombines TRBV11-2 with TRBJ2-3, with 14 bases lining up with TRBD2. Germline-derived CDR1 and CDR2 are SGHAT and FQNNGV. CDR3 length: 20 amino acids. Germline trimming cut 0 bases from V and 4 bases from J; bases unmatched to any gene: 12. The CDR3 nucleotides are TGTGCCAGCAGCTTAGAGACAGGCGGACTAGCGGGAGGTAGGGCAGATACGCAGTATTTT. It translates to CASSLETGGLAGGRADTQYF.

The rearrangement joins TRBV11-2 to TRBJ2-7, with TRBD2 identical over 8 bases. There are 18 residues in the CDR3. CDR1 and CDR2 from the germline V gene are SGHAT and FQNNGV. V gave up 3 bases and J gave up 4 bases; unmatched junction bases: 17. The CDR3 sequence is CASSLETTGRTSTYEQYF. The CDR3 bases are TGTGCCAGCAGCTTGGAGACAACAGGGAGGACTAGCACTTACGAGCAGTACTTC.

The chain is built from TRBV7-8 and TRBJ2-3, with TRBD2 matching over 10 bases. The length of the CDR3 is 16 residues. Germline V gene data show CDR1 as SGHVS and CDR2 as FQNEAQ. Trimming cost V 4 bases and J 4 bases; bases outside gene matches: 8. This CDR3 is CASSSRGSGRSDTQYF. In nucleotides, the CDR3 is TGTGCCAGCAGCTCCCGGGGTAGCGGGAGGTCAGATACGCAGTATTTT.